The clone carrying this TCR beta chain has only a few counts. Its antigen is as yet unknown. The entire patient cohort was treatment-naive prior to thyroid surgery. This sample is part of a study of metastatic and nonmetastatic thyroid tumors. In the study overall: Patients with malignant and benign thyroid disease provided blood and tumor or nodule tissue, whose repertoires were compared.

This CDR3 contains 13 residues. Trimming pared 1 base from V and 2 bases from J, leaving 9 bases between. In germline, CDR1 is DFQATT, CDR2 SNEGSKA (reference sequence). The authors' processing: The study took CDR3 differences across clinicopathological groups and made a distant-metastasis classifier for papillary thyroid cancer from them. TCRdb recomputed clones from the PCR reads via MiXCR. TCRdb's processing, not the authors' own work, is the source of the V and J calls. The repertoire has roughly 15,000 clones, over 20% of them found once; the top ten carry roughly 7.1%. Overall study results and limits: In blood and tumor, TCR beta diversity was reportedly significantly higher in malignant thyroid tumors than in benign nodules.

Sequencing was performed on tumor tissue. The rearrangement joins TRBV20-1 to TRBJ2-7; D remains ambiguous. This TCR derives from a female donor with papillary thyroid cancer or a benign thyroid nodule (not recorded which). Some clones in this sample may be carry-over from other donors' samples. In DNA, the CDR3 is TGCAGTGCTAGAGGTGGAAAACCCTACGAGCAGTACTTC. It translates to CSARGGKPYEQYF.